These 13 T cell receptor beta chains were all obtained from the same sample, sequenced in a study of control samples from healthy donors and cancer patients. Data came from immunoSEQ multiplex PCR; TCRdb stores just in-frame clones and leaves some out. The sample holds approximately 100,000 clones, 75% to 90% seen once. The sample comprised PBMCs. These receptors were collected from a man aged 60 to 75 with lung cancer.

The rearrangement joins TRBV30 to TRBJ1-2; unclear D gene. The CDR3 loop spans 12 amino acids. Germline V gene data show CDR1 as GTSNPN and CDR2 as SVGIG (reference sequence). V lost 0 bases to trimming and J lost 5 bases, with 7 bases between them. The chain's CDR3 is CAWSVQQYGYTF. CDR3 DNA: TGTGCCTGGAGTGTACAACAGTATGGCTACACCTTC. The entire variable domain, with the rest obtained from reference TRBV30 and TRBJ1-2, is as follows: SQTIHQWPATLVQPVGSPLSLECTVEGTSNPNLYWYRQAAGRGLQLLFYSVGIGQISSEVPQNLSASRPQDRQFILSSKKLLLSDSGFYLCAWSVQQYGYTFGSGTRLTVV.

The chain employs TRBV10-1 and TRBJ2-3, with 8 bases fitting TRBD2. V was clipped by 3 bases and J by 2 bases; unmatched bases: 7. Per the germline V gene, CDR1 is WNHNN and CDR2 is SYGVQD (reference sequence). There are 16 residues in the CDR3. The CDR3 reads CASSEYAGGVTDTQYF. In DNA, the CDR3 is TGCGCCAGCAGTGAATACGCCGGGGGGGTCACAGATACGCAGTATTTT.

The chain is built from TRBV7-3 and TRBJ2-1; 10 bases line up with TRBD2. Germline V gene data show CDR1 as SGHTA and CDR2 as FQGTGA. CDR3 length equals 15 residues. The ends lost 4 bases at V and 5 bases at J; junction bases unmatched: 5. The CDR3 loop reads CASSSGTSEDNEQFF. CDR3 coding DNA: TGTGCCAGCAGCTCCGGGACTAGCGAAGACAATGAGCAGTTCTTC.

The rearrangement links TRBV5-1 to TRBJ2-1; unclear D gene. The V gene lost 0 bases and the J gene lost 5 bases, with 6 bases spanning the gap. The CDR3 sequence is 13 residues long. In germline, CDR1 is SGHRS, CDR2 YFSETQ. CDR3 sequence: CASSLDVDNEQFF. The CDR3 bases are TGCGCCAGCAGCTTGGATGTGGACAATGAGCAGTTCTTC.

The CDR3 is CASSLLLGVGSPLHF. The CDR3 DNA sequence: TGTGCCAGCAGCTTACTTTTAGGGGTAGGGTCACCCCTCCACTTT. The chain joins TRBV7-2 to TRBJ1-6, with D perhaps matching TRBD1 (5 bases). This CDR3 region has 15 residues. The germline CDR1 and CDR2 sequences are SGHTA and FQGNSA. Trimming took 2 bases from V and 10 from J, leaving 15 bases between them.

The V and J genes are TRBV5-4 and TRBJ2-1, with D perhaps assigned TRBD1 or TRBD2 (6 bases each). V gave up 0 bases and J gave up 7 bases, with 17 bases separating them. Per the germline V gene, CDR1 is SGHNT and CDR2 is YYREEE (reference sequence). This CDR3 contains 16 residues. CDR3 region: CASSLVGQRGENEQFF. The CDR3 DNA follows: TGTGCCAGCAGCTTGGTGGGACAAAGGGGGGAAAATGAGCAGTTCTTC.

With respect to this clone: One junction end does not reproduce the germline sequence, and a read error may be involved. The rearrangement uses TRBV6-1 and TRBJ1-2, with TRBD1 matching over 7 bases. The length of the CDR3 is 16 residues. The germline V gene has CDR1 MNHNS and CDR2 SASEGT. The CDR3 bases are TGTGCCAGCGGTGACTACACAGGGGACGGGGGCTATGGCTACACCTTC. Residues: CASGDYTGDGGYGYTF.

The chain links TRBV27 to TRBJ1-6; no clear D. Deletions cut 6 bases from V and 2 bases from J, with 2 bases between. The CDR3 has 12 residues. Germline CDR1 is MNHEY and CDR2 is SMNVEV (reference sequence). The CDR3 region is CASSPYNSPLHF. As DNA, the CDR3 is TGTGCCAGCAGCCCCTATAATTCACCCCTCCACTTT.

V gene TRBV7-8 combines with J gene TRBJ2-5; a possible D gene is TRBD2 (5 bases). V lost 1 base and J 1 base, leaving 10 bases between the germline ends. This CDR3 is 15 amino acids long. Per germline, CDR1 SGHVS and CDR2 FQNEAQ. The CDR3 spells CASSLDRGAQETQYF. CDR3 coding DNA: TGTGCCAGCAGCTTAGATCGGGGTGCCCAAGAGACCCAGTACTTC.

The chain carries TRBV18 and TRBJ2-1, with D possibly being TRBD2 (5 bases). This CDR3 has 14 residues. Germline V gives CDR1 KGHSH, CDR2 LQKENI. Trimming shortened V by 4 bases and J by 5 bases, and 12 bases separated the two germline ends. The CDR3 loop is CASSLSTGNNEQFF. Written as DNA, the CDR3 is TGTGCCAGCTCACTGAGTACGGGAAACAATGAGCAGTTCTTC.

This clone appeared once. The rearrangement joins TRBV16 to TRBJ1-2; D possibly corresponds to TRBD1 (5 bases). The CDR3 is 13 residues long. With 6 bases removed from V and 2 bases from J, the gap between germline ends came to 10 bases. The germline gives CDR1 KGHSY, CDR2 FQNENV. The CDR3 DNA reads TGTGCCAGCAGTCCAGGGACCAACTATGGCTACACCTTC. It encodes CASSPGTNYGYTF.

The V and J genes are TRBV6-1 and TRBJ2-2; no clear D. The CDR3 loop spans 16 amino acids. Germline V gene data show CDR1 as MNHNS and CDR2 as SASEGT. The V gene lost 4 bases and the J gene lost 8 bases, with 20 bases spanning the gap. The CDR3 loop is CASSVTVNTLRGELFF. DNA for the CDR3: TGTGCCAGCAGTGTAACAGTGAACACGCTGCGGGGGGAGCTGTTTTTT.

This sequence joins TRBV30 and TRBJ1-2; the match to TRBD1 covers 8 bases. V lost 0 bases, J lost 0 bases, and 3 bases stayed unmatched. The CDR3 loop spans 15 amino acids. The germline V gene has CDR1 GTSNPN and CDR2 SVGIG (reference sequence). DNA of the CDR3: TGTGCCTGGAGTGTTACAGGGGGGCCTAACTATGGCTACACCTTC. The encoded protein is CAWSVTGGPNYGYTF.